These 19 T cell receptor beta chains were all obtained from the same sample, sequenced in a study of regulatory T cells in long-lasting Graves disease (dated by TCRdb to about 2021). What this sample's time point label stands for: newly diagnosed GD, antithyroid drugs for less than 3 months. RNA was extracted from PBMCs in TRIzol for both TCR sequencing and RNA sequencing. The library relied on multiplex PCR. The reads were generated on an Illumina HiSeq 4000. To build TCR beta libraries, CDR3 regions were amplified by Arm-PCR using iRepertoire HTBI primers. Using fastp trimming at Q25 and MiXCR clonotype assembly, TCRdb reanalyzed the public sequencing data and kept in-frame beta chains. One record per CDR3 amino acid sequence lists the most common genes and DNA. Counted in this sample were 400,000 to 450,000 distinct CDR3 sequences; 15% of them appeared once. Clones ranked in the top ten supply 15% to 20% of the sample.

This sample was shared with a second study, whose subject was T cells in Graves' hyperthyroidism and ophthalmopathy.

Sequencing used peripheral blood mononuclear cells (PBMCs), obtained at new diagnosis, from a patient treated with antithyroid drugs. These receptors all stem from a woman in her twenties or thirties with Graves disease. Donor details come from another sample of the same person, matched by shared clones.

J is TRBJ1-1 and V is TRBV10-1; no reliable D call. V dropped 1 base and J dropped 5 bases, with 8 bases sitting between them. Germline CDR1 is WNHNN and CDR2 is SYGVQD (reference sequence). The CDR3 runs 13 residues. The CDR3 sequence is CASSEWSGTEAFF. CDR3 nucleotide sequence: TGCGCCAGCAGTGAGTGGTCGGGGACTGAAGCTTTCTTT.

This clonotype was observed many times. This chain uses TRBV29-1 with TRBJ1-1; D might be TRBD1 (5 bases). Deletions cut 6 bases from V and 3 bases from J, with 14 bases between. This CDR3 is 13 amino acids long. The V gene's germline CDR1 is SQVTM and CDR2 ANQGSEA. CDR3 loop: CSVDTGDDTEAFF. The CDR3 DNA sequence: TGCAGCGTCGATACAGGTGACGACACTGAAGCTTTCTTT. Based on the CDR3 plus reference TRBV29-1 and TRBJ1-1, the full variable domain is SAVISQKPSRDICQRGTSLTIQCQVDSQVTMMFWYRQQPGQSLTLIATANQGSEATYESGFVIDKFPISRPNLTFSTLTVSNMSPEDSSIYLCSVDTGDDTEAFFGQGTRLTVV.

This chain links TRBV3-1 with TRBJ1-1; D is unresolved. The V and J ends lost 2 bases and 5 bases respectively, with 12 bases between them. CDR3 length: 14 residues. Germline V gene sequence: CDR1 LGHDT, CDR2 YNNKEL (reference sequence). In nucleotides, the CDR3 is TGTGCCAGCAGCCAACATAGGGCGAGGACTGAAGCTTTCTTT. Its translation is CASSQHRARTEAFF.

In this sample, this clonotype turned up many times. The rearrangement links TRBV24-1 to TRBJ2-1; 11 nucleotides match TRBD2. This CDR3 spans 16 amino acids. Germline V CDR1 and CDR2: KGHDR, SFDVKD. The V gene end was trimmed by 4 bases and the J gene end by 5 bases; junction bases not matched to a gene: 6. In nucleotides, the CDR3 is TGTGCCACCAGTGAGCAGACTAGCGGGAAGAACAATGAGCAGTTCTTC. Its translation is CATSEQTSGKNNEQFF.

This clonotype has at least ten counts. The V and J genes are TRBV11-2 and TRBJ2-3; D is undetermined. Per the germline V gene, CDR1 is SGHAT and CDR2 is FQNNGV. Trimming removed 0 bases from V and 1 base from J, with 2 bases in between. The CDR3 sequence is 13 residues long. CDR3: CASSLEGTDTQYF. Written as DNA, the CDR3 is TGTGCCAGCAGCTTAGAAGGCACAGATACGCAGTATTTT.

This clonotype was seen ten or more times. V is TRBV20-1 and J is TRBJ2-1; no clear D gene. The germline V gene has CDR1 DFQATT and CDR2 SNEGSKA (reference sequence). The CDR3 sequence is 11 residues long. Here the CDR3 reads CSSPVGNEQFF. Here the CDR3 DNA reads TGCAGCTCTCCGGTGGGGAATGAGCAGTTCTTC.

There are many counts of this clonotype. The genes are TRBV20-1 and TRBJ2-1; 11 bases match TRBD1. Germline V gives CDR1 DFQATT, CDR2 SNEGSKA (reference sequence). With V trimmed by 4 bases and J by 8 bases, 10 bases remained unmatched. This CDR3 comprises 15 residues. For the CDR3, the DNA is TGCAGTGCTATGAGCGGGGACAGGGGGACCTATGAGCAGTTCTTC. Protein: CSAMSGDRGTYEQFF.

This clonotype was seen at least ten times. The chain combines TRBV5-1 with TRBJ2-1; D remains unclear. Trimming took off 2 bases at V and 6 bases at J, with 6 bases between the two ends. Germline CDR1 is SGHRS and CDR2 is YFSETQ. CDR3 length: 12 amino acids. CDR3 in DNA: TGCGCCAGCAGCTTAGCTGCCAATGAGCAGTTCTTC. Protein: CASSLAANEQFF.

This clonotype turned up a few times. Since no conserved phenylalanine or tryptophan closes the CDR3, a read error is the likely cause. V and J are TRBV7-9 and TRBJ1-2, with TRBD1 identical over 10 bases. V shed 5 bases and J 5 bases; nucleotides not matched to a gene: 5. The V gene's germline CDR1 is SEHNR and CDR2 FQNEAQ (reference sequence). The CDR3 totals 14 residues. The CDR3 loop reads CASSQRTGGYGYTL. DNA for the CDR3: TGTGCCAGCAGCCAGCGGACAGGGGGTTATGGCTACACCCTC.

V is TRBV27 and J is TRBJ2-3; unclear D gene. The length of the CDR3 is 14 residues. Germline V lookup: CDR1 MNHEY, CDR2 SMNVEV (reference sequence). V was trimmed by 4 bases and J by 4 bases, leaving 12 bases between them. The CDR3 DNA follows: TGTGCCAGCAGTTGGCCTACAGCCCCAGATACGCAGTATTTT. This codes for CASSWPTAPDTQYF.

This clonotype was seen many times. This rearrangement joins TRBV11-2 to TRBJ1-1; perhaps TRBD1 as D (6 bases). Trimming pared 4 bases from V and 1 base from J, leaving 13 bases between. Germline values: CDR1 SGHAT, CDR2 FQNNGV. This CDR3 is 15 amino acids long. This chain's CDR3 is CASSSLGTTNTEAFF. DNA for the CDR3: TGTGCCAGCAGCTCGTTAGGGACAACGAACACTGAAGCTTTCTTT.

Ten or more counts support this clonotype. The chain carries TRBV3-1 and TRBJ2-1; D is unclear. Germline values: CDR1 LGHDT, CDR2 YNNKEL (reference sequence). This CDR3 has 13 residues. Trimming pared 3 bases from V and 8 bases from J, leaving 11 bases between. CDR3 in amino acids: CASSQIRSDEQFF. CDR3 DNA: TGTGCCAGCAGCCAGATCCGATCGGATGAGCAGTTCTTC.

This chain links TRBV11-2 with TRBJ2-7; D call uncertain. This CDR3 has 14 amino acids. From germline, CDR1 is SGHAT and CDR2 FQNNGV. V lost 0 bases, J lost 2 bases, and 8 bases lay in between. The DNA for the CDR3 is TGTGCCAGCAGCTTAGAGCGGAGAACCTACGAGCAGTACTTC. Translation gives CASSLERRTYEQYF.

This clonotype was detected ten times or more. The CDR3, as DNA: TGTGCCAGCAGCCTTACAGGAGTAAGAGTCTACGAGCAGTACTTC. Encoded protein: CASSLTGVRVYEQYF. The rearrangement joins TRBV6-2 or TRBV6-3 to TRBJ2-7, with a weak D call TRBD1 (5 bases). CDR1 is MNHEY and CDR2 is SVGEGT in the germline V gene. This CDR3 is built from 15 residues. Trimming stripped 6 bases from V and 3 bases from J, with 18 bases between.

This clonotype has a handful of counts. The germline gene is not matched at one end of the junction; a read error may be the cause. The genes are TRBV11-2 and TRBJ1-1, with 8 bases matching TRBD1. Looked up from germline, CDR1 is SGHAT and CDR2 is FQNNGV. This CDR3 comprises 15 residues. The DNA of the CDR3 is TGTGCCAACAGCCCAGGACAGGGCCGAGGCACTGAAGCTTTCTTT. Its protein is CANSPGQGRGTEAFF.

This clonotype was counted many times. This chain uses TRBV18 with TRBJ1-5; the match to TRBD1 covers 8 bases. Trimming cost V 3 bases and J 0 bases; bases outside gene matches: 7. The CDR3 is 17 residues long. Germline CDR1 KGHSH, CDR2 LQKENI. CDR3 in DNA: TGTGCCAGCTCACCCCCTCAGACAGGGGATAGCAATCAGCCCCAGCATTTT. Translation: CASSPPQTGDSNQPQHF.

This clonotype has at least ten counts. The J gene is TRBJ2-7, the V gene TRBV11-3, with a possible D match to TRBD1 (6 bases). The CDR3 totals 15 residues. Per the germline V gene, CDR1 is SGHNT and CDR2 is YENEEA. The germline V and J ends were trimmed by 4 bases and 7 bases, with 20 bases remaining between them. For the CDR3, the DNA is TGTGCCAGCAGCTCACCAAAACGGGACATGGGGGAGCAGTACTTC. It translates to CASSSPKRDMGEQYF.

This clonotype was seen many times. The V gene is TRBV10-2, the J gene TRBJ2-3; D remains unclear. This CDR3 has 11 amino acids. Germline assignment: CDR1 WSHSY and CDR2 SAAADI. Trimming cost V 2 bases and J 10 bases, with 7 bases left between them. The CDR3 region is CASSELAAQYF. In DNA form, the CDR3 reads TGCGCCAGCAGTGAGCTGGCTGCGCAGTATTTT.

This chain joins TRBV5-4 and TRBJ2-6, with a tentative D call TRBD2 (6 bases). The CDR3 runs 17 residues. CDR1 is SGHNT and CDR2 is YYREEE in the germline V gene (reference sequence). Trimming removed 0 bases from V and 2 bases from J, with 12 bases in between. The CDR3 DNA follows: TGTGCCAGCAGCTTGGATGTGGCGGGGACTGGGGCCAACGTCCTGACTTTC. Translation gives CASSLDVAGTGANVLTF.